This T cell receptor (beta chain) comes out of a study of OX40 agonist ivuxolimab in advanced cancers. From germline, CDR1 is SGHDN and CDR2 FVKESK. CDR3 length equals 14 residues. J lost 4 bases, V lost 3 bases, and 4 bases had no gene match. Data came from immunoSEQ multiplex PCR; TCRdb stores just in-frame clones and leaves some out. The data hold 35,000 to 45,000 clones, with 75% to 90% observed a single time. This TCR derives from an adult with an advanced solid tumor such as melanoma, head and neck, liver or kidney cancer. J is TRBJ2-3 and V is TRBV14; 7 nucleotides match TRBD2. The source material was CD4+ or CD8+ T cells sorted from blood, sampled in a trial of the OX40 agonist ivuxolimab. For the CDR3, the DNA is TGTGCCAGCAGCCACGGACTAGAGTCAGATACGCAGTATTTT. Amino acid sequence: CASSHGLESDTQYF.